This T cell receptor beta chain was sequenced for a study of control samples from healthy donors and cancer patients. Trimming shortened V by 1 base and J by 0 bases, and 2 bases separated the two germline ends. CDR1 is SEHNR, CDR2 FQNEAQ, per germline (reference sequence). The CDR3 has 13 amino acids. Data came from immunoSEQ multiplex PCR; TCRdb stores just in-frame clones and leaves some out. The table has over 150,000 clones, roughly 94% seen once; the top ten hold roughly 15%. What was sequenced was PBMCs. This chain connects TRBV7-9 to TRBJ2-3; D is ambiguous. This clonotype was obtained from a man aged 55-75 years with colorectal cancer. The CDR3 spells CASSLESTDTQYF. The CDR3 DNA sequence: TGTGCCAGCAGCTTAGAAAGCACAGATACGCAGTATTTT.